This passage covers 5 T cell receptor beta chains from one sample sequenced in a study of cytomegalovirus exposure and HLA in healthy donors. Use of 60 Vbeta and 13 Jbeta primers characterized the PCR. Repertoires were generated with immunoSEQ multiplex PCR, while TCRdb's copy carries only in-frame clones and drops some. The table has some 130,000 clones, approximately 85% seen once. The sample consisted of PBMCs. These receptors were taken from a woman aged 25 to 39 in good health and CMV-seropositive.

The chain employs TRBV29-1 and TRBJ2-1; maybe TRBD1 (5 bases). CDR1 SQVTM and CDR2 ANQGSEA come from the germline V gene. The V and J ends lost 1 base and 9 bases respectively, with 7 bases between them. This CDR3 contains 11 residues. For the CDR3, the DNA is TGCAGCGTTGAAGTAGGGGTTGAGCAGTTCTTC. Translated, it gives CSVEVGVEQFF.

This chain uses TRBV5-1 with TRBJ2-7; 11 bases line up with TRBD2. The CDR3 spans 15 residues. J was trimmed by 5 bases and V by 4 bases; bases with no gene match: 8. Germline CDR1 reads SGHRS; CDR2 reads YFSETQ. The CDR3 loop is CASSGGLAVPHEQYF. CDR3 coding DNA: TGCGCCAGCAGCGGGGGACTAGCGGTCCCTCACGAGCAGTACTTC.

This rearrangement joins TRBV6-5 to TRBJ1-1, with TRBD1 as a possible D gene (6 bases). With 6 bases removed from V and 4 bases from J, the gap between germline ends came to 12 bases. This CDR3 comprises 13 residues. Germline CDR1 reads MNHEY; CDR2 reads SVGAGI. DNA of the CDR3: TGTGCCAGCAGGTCGACAGGAGGCACTGAAGCTTTCTTT. This translates into CASRSTGGTEAFF.

The chain is built from TRBV7-6 and TRBJ1-1; no clear D. V dropped 0 bases and J dropped 2 bases, with 4 bases sitting between them. There are 13 residues in the CDR3. Germline V CDR1 and CDR2: SGHVS, FNYEAQ. The CDR3 DNA follows: TGTGCCAGCAGCTTAGCAGCTAACACTGAAGCTTTCTTT. It encodes CASSLAANTEAFF.

This clone has just a few counts. The chain has TRBV18 and TRBJ1-2; D uncertain. This CDR3 has 14 residues. CDR1 and CDR2 from the germline V gene are KGHSH and LQKENI. V lost 2 bases to trimming and J lost 8 bases, with 15 bases between them. Written as DNA, the CDR3 is TGTGCCAGCTCACCAAAACATTCCTGGGCAGGCTACACCTTC. It encodes CASSPKHSWAGYTF.